This T cell receptor beta chain is from a study of cytomegalovirus exposure and HLA in healthy donors. Findings and caveats of the study: It was reported that the classifier diagnosed cytomegalovirus status with high specificity and sensitivity in both the original and validation cohorts.

Assay used: immunoSEQ multiplex PCR; TCRdb lists only in-frame clones, some missing. The table records 150,000 to 200,000 clones, 75% to 90% of them present only once. Concerning this clone: Its specificity is not known.

Sequenced sample: PBMCs. The receptor's source is a man aged 18 to 30 in good health and CMV-seropositive.

DNA for the CDR3: TGTGCCAGCAGTTACGACAGGGCCCTAGCCAAAAACATTCAGTACTTC. Residues: CASSYDRALAKNIQYF. The chain couples TRBV6-5 to TRBJ2-4, with TRBD1 matching 7 bases. The junction had 4 bases not matched to a gene; V was cut back by 2 bases and J by 0 bases. In germline, CDR1 is MNHEY, CDR2 SVGAGI. The CDR3 totals 16 residues.